This TCR beta chain was recovered during a study of spatial heterogeneity in lung cancer. Overall study context: Each distinct TCR and UMI combination averaged more than ten appearances in raw reads.

One entry per CDR3 protein results from TCRdb running MiXCR on the 5' RACE reads. The sample lists about 36,000 distinct CDR3 sequences, around 5% seen once, with more than 25% in the top ten. This clonotype was counted at least ten times. Indicated time point: sample taken at primary tumor resection. Tumor, nontumor lung or frozen PBMC supplied whole RNA that was sequenced unsorted. Patients with untreated early-stage non-small cell lung cancer, numbering some 72, were the donors. This CDR3 is 13 amino acids long. Trimming took off 5 bases at V and 3 bases at J, with 9 bases between the two ends. The chain carries TRBV12-3 or TRBV12-4 and TRBJ2-3; a possible D gene is TRBD1 (6 bases). This receptor was obtained from a female donor with early-stage non-small cell lung cancer. The input for sequencing was PBMCs, taken at surgery. For the CDR3, the DNA is TGTGCCAGCAGTCCAACAGGGACAGATACGCAGTATTTT. Translating gives CASSPTGTDTQYF.